The rows below give T cell receptor beta chains drawn from one sample of a study of CD8+ T cells in alopecia areata. Sequencing used immunoSEQ multiplex PCR; TCRdb keeps in-frame clones, though not all of them. The table lists approximately 150,000 clones, roughly 48% of them singletons. The sequencing sample was made of CD4+ T cells sorted from blood. All receptors come from a human donor with alopecia areata. CDR3s include the opening cysteine and the closing phenylalanine or tryptophan. Each record gives: J gene, V gene, CDR3 protein.

TRBJ2-5 | TRBV2 | CASRRDRQETQYF
TRBJ1-2 | TRBV14 | CASSPRGQGLYGYTF
TRBJ1-2 | TRBV9 | CASSVTGTGLSGYTF
TRBJ1-5 | TRBV2 | CASKPSPTGGLNQPQHF
TRBJ2-1 | TRBV28 | CASSLGGTSGSYEQFF
TRBJ2-5 | TRBV2 | CASIRGGETQYF
TRBJ2-1 | TRBV5-1 | CASSFGDYNEQFF
TRBJ2-1 | TRBV7-2 | CASRREAGGMGEQFF
TRBJ2-1 | TRBV2 | CASSDYSEQFF
TRBJ2-1 | TRBV29-1 | CSASGGSYNEQFF
TRBJ2-1 | TRBV6-5 | CASRALAGGSEQFF
TRBJ2-1 | TRBV25-1 | CASSEFGRASSYNEQFF
TRBJ1-1 | TRBV7-9 | CASSLVEGAEAFF
TRBJ1-1 | TRBV29-1 | CSVQVGSSTEAFF
TRBJ1-5 | TRBV7-2 | CASSRGDNQPQHF
TRBJ2-5 | TRBV7-6 | CASSLVPRGAGQETQYF
TRBJ2-7 | TRBV28 | CASSLPRGSGDYEQYF
TRBJ2-5 | TRBV2 | CAGAGGTKETQYF
TRBJ1-5 | TRBV27 | CASSSGQRPQPQHF
TRBJ2-3 | TRBV5-1 | CASRALAGDTDTQYF
TRBJ2-7 | TRBV30 | CAWSVGWATYEQYF
TRBJ2-5 | TRBV7-3 | CASSLTFRETQYF
TRBJ1-5 | TRBV28 | CASSPRWQPQHF
TRBJ2-5 | TRBV29-1 | CSVGLAGGQETQYF
TRBJ2-1 | TRBV29-1 | CSSLRTFNEQFF
TRBJ2-3 | TRBV29-1 | CSVVSSGLADTQYF
TRBJ2-7 | TRBV27 | CASSFSSARGEQYF
TRBJ2-3 | TRBV7-2 | CASSGTFTDTQYF